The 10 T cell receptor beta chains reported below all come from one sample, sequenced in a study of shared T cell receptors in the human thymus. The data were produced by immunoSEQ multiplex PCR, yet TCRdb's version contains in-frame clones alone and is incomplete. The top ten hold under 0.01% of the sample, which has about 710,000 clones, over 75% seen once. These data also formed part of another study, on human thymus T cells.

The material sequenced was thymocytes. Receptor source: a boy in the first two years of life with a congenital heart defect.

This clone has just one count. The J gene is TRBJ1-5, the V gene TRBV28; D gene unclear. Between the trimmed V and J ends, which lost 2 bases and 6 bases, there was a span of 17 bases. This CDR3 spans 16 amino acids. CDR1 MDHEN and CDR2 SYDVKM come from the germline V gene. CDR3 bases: TGTGCCAGCAGTTTAAATGAGGCAGATAGGTGTCAGCCCCAGCATTTT. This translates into CASSLNEADRCQPQHF.

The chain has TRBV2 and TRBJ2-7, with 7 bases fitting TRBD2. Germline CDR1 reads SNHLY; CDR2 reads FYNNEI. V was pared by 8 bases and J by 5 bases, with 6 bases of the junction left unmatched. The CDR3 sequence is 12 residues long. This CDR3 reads CASEGRGDEQYF. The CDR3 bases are TGTGCCAGCGAGGGGAGGGGAGACGAGCAGTACTTC.

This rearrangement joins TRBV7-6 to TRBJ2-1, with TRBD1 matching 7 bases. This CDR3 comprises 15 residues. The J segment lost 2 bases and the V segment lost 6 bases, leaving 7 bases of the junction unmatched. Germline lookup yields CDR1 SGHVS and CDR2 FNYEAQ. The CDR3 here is CASSSPGGTYNEQFF. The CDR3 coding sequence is TGTGCCAGCAGTTCACCAGGGGGTACCTACAATGAGCAGTTCTTC.

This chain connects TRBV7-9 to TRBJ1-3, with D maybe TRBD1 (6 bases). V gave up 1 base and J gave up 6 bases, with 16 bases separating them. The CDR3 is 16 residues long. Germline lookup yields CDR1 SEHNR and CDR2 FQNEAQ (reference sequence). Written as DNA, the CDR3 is TGTGCCAGCAGCTTAGGAGTCCGGACAGCGGTAAACACCATATATTTT. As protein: CASSLGVRTAVNTIYF.

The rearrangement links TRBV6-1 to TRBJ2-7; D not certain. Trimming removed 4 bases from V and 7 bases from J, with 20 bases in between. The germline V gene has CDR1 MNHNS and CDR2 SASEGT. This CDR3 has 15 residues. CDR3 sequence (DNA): TGTGCCAGCAGTGGGCCTCGGTTCGGAGTTTGGGAGCAGTACTTC. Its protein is CASSGPRFGVWEQYF.

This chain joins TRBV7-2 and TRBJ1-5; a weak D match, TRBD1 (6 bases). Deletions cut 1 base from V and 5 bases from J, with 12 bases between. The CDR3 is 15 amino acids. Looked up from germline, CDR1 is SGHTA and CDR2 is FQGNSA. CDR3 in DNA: TGTGCCAGCAGCTTAGATCACAGGGCGGATCAGCCCCAGCATTTT. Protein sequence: CASSLDHRADQPQHF. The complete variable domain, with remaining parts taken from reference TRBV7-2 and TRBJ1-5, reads GAGVSQSPSNKVTEKGKDVELRCDPISGHTALYWYRQSLGQGLEFLIYFQGNSAPDKSGLPSDRFSAERTGGSVSTLTIQRTQQEDSAVYLCASSLDHRADQPQHFGDGTRLSIL.

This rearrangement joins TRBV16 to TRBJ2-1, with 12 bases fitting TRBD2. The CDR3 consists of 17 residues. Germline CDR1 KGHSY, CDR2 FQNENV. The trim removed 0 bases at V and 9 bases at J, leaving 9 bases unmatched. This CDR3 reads CASSQSLAGGPCGEQFF. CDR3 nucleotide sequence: TGTGCCAGCAGCCAATCCCTAGCGGGAGGGCCGTGCGGTGAGCAGTTCTTC.

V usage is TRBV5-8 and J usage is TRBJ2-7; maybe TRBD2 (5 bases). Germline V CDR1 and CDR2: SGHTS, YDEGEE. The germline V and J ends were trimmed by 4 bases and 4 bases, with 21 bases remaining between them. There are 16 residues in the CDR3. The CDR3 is CASSRDLREIRYEQYF. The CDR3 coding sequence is TGTGCCAGCAGCCGTGATCTGAGGGAGATAAGGTACGAGCAGTACTTC.

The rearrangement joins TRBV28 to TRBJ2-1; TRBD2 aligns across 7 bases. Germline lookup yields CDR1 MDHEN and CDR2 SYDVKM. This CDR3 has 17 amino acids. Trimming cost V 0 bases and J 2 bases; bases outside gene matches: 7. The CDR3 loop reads CASSLWGLAETYNEQFF. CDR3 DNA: TGTGCCAGCAGTTTATGGGGTCTAGCGGAGACCTACAATGAGCAGTTCTTC.

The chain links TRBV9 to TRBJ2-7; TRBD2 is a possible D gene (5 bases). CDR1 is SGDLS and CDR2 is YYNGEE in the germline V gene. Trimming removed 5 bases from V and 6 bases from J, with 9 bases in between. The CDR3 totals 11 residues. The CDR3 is CASRTKCEQYF. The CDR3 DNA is TGTGCCAGCAGGACTAAGTGCGAGCAGTACTTC.